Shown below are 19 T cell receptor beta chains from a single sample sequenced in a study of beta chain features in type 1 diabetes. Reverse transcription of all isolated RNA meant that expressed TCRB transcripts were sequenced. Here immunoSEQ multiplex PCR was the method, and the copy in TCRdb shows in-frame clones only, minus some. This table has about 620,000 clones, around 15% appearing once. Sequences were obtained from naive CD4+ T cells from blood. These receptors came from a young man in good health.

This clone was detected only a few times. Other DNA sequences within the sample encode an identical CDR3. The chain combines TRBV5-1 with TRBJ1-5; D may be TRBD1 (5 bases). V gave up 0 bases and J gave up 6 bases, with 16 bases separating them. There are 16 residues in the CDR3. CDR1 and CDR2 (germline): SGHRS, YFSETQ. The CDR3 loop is CASSLEGAGGGQPQHF. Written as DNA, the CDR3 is TGCGCCAGCAGCTTGGAGGGTGCGGGGGGAGGTCAGCCCCAGCATTTT.

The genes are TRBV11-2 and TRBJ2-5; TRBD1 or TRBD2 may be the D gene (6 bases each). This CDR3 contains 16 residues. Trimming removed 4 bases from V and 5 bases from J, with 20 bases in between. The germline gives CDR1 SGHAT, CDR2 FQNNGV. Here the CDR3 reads CASSSTGRGVYETQYF. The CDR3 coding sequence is TGTGCCAGCAGCTCGACGGGAAGGGGGGTATATGAGACCCAGTACTTC.

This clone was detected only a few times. CDR3 DNA: TGTGCCAGCAGCTTGCAGACTCTAGATACGCAGTATTTT. Translation gives CASSLQTLDTQYF. J is TRBJ2-3 and V is TRBV9; D unclear. CDR1 and CDR2 from the germline V gene are SGDLS and YYNGEE. This CDR3 is 13 amino acids long. V lost 4 bases and J 5 bases, leaving 11 bases between the germline ends.

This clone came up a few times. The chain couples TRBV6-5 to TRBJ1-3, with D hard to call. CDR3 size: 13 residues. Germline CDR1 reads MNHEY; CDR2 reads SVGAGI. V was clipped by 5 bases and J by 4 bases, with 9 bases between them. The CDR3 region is CASSPSGGNTIYF. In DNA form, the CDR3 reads TGTGCCAGCAGTCCTTCGGGGGGAAACACCATATATTTT.

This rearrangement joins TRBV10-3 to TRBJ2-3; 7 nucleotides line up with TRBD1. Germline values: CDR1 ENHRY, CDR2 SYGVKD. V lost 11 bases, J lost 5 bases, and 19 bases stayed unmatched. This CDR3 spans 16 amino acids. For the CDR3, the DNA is TGTGCCGCTTCGTTAGACAGGGTCGGCCTCGGAGATACGCAGTATTTT. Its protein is CAASLDRVGLGDTQYF.

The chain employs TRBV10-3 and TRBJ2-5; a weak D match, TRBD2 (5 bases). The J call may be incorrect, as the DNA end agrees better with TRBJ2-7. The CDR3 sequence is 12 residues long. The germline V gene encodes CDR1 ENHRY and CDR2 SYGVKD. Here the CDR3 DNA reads TGTGCCACTTCAGGAGGATCCTACGAGCAGTACTTC. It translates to CATSGGSYEQYF.

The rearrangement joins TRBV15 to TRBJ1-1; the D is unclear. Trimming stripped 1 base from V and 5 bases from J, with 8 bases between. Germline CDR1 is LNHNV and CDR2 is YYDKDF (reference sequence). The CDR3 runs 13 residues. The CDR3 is CATSRVKGTEAFF. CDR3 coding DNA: TGTGCCACCAGCAGAGTAAAGGGAACTGAAGCTTTCTTT.

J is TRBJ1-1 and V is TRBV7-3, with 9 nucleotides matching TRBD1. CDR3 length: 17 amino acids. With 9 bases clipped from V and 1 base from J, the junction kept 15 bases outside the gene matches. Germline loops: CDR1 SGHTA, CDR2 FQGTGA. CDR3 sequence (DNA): TGTGCCAGAGGCCGGGACAGGGTACGAGGAGAGAACACTGAAGCTTTCTTT. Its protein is CARGRDRVRGENTEAFF.

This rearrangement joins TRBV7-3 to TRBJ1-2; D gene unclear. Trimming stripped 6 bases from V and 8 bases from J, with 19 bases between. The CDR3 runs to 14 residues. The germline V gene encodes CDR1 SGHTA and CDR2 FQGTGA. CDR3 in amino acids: CASSFDGSGEGYTF. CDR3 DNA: TGTGCCAGCAGTTTCGACGGGTCCGGCGAAGGCTACACCTTC.

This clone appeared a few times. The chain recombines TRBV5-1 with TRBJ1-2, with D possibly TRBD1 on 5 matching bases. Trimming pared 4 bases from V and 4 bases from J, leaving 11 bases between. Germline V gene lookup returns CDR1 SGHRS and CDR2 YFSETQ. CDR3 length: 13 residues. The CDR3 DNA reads TGCGCCAGCAGCATGACAGCACTCTATGGCTACACCTTC. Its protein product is CASSMTALYGYTF. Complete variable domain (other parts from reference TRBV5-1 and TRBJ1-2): KAGVTQTPRYLIKTRGQQVTLSCSPISGHRSVSWYQQTPGQGLQFLFEYFSETQRNKGNFPGRFSGRQFSNSRSEMNVSTLELGDSALYLCASSMTALYGYTFGSGTRLTVV.

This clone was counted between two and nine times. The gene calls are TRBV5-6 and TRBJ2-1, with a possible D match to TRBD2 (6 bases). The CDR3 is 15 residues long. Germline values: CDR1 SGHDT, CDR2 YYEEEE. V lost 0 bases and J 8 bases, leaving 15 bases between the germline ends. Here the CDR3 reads CASSLGGKTSYEQFF. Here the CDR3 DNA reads TGTGCCAGCAGCTTGGGGGGGAAGACTAGTTATGAGCAGTTCTTC.

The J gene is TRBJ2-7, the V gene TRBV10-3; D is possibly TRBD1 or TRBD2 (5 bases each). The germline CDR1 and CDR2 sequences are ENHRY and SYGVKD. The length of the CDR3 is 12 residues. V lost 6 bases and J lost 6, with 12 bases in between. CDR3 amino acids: CAIRANGGEQYF. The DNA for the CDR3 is TGTGCCATCAGGGCCAATGGGGGCGAGCAGTACTTC.

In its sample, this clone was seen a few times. The CDR3 nucleotides are TGTGCCAGCAGCTTGGCTGAAGCTTTCTTT. Its translation is CASSLAEAFF. The chain employs TRBV7-9 and TRBJ1-1; D unresolved. Trimming pared 3 bases from V and 6 bases from J, leaving 2 bases between. Germline V lookup: CDR1 SEHNR, CDR2 FQNEAQ (reference sequence). The length of the CDR3 is 10 residues.

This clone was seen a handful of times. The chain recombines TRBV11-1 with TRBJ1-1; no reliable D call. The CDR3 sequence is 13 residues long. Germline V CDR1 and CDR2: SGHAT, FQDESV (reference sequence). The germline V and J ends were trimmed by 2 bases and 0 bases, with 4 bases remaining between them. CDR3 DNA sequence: TGTGCCAGCAGCTTAAAGATGAACACTGAAGCTTTCTTT. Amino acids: CASSLKMNTEAFF.

CDR3: CASSQDARGLSYGYTF. CDR3 nucleotide sequence: TGTGCCAGCAGCCAAGACGCCAGGGGGCTTAGCTATGGCTACACCTTC. The chain recombines TRBV14 with TRBJ1-2, with 8 bases lining up with TRBD1. This CDR3 is built from 16 residues. Losses at the gene ends were 0 bases for V and 4 bases for J; bases not matched to a gene: 7. CDR1 and CDR2 (germline): SGHDN, FVKESK.

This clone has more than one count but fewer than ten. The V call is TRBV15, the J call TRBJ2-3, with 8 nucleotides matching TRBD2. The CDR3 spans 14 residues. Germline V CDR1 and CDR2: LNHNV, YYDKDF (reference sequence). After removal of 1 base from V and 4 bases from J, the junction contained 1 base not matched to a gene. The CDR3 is CATSRGAGADTQYF. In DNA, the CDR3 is TGTGCCACCAGCAGAGGAGCGGGGGCAGATACGCAGTATTTT. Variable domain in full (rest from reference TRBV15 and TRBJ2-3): DAMVIQNPRYQVTQFGKPVTLSCSQTLNHNVMYWYQQKSSQAPKLLFHYYDKDFNNEADTPDNFQSRRPNTSFCFLDIRSPGLGDTAMYLCATSRGAGADTQYFGPGTRLTVL.

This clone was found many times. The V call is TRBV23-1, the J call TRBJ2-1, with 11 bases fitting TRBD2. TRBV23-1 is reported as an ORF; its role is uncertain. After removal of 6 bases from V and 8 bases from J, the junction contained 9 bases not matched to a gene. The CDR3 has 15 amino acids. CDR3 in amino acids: CASSRRLAGFYEQFF. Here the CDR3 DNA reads TGCGCCAGCAGCCGGCGACTAGCGGGATTTTATGAGCAGTTCTTC.

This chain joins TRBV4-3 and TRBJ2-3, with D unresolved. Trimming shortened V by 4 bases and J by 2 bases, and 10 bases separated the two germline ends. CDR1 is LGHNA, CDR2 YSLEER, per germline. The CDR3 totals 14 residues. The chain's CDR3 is CASSPDRYTDTQYF. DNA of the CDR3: TGCGCCAGCAGCCCCGACCGCTACACAGATACGCAGTATTTT.

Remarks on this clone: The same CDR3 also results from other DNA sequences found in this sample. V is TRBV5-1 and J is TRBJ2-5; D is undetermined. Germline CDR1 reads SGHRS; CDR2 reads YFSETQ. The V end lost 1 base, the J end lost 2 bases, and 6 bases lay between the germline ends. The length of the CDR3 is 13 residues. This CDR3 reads CASSLTVQETQYF. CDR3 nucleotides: TGCGCCAGCAGCTTGACAGTGCAAGAGACCCAGTACTTC.